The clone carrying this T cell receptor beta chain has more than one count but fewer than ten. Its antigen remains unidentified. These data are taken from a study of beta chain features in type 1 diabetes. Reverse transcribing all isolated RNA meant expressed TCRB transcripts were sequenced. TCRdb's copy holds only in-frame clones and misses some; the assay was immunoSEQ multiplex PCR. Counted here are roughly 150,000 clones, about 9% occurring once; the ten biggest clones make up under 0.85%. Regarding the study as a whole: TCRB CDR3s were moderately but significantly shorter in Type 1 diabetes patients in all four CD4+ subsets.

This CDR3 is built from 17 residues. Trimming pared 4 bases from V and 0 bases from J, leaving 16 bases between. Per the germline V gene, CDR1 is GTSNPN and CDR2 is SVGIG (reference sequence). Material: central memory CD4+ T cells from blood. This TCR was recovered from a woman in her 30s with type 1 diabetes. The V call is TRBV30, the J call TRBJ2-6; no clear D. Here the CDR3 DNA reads TGTGCCTGGAATCACCTTTTCCCACTCTCTGGGGCCAACGTCCTGACTTTC. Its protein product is CAWNHLFPLSGANVLTF.